A selection of T cell receptor beta chains follows, all from one sample in a study of response to subunit inactivated influenza vaccine. In TCRdb, the RT-PCR reads were re-called with MiXCR into one record per CDR3 protein. The sample records around 850,000 distinct CDR3 sequences, around 18% being singletons. This specimen consisted of PBMCs from blood, obtained 5 to 6 days after vaccination. The receptors come from a man aged 50 or older who received an inactivated influenza vaccine. CDR3s include the opening cysteine and the closing phenylalanine or tryptophan. The D gene is left open where the match is weak. Size is stated for part of the rows, as once, few or many counts, or as a class when the clone is expanded.

v_gene	j_gene	d_gene	abundance	CDR3aa	CDR3nt
TRBV5-5	TRBJ2-2	.	.	CASSPVRVSTGELFF	TGTGCCAGCAGCCCTGTTAGAGTTTCCACCGGGGAGCTGTTTTTT
TRBV28	TRBJ2-7	TRBD1	few	CASSITGTAELYEQYF	TGTGCCAGCAGTATTACCGGGACAGCCGAACTCTACGAGCAGTACTTC
TRBV7-2	TRBJ2-1	TRBD2	.	CASSSSGLANEQFF	TGTGCCAGCAGCTCATCGGGACTAGCGAATGAGCAGTTCTTC
TRBV20-1	TRBJ1-4	.	.	CSAGRTVREKLFF	TGCAGTGCCGGAAGGACAGTTCGGGAAAAACTGTTTTTT
TRBV5-1	TRBJ2-6	.	.	CASSPTVLGGANVLTF	TGCGCCAGCAGCCCGACAGTACTTGGGGGGGCCAACGTCCTGACTTTC
TRBV4-2	TRBJ2-5	TRBD2	.	CASSQGPSGEETQYF	TGTGCCAGCAGCCAAGGTCCTAGCGGGGAAGAGACCCAGTACTTC
TRBV7-9	TRBJ2-1	TRBD1	few	CASSLPQQGKVEQFF	TGTGCCAGCAGCTTACCCCAACAGGGGAAGGTTGAGCAGTTCTTC
TRBV2	TRBJ2-7	.	.	CASRGDASYEQYF	TGTGCCAGCAGGGGGGACGCGTCCTACGAGCAGTACTTC
TRBV10-1	TRBJ2-2	TRBD2	many	CASRRTSGNTGELFF	TGCGCCAGCAGAAGGACTAGCGGTAACACCGGGGAGCTGTTTTTT
TRBV27	TRBJ2-2	.	.	CASISTDGELFF	TGTGCCAGCATTTCGACGGACGGGGAGCTGTTTTTT
TRBV7-6	TRBJ2-3	TRBD2	.	CASSSIAGADTQYF	TGTGCCAGCAGCTCCATAGCGGGGGCAGATACGCAGTATTTT
TRBV20-1	TRBJ2-1	.	many	CSARVLGRSSYNEQFF	TGCAGTGCTAGAGTCCTAGGGAGGAGCTCCTACAATGAGCAGTTCTTC
TRBV21-1	TRBJ1-5	.	few	CASSKESSSNQPQHF	TGTGCCAGCAGCAAAGAGAGCAGTAGCAATCAGCCCCAGCATTTT
TRBV12-3/TRBV12-4	TRBJ2-5	.	.	CASSFKGYQETQYF	TGTGCCAGCAGTTTTAAGGGGTACCAAGAGACCCAGTACTTC
TRBV24-1	TRBJ2-5	TRBD1	few	CATSGGTGSGETQYF	TGTGCCACCAGCGGAGGGACAGGGTCAGGGGAGACCCAGTACTTC
TRBV20-1	TRBJ2-5	TRBD2	.	CSASRLAGAQETQYF	TGCAGTGCCTCACGTTTAGCGGGAGCCCAAGAGACCCAGTACTTC
TRBV24-1	TRBJ2-4	.	few	CAIPLAKNIQYF	TGTGCCATCCCCCTAGCCAAAAACATTCAGTACTTC
TRBV5-1	TRBJ2-5	.	many	CASSSSPATGGRETQYF	TGCGCCAGCAGCTCATCTCCTGCGACAGGCGGAAGGGAGACCCAGTACTTC
TRBV11-2	TRBJ2-1	TRBD2	many	CASSLRGTSGRIYNEQFF	TGTGCCAGCAGCTTAAGGGGGACTAGCGGGAGAATTTACAATGAGCAGTTCTTC
TRBV28	TRBJ2-7	.	.	CASSLLGTTYEQYF	TGTGCCAGCAGTTTACTTGGGACCACCTACGAGCAGTACTTC
TRBV24-1	TRBJ2-1	.	.	CATSPGTEQFF	TGTGCCACCAGTCCCGGGACAGAGCAGTTCTTC
TRBV5-6	TRBJ2-7	.	few	CASSLDLESSYEQYF	TGTGCCAGCAGCTTGGACCTGGAGAGCTCCTACGAGCAGTACTTC
TRBV4-3	TRBJ2-7	TRBD1	many	CASSQEYWDSSYEQYF	TGCGCCAGCAGCCAAGAATACTGGGACAGCTCCTACGAGCAGTACTTC
TRBV5-1	TRBJ2-7	.	.	CASSSGVVSFYEQYF	TGCGCCAGCAGCTCAGGGGTCGTGAGTTTCTACGAGCAGTACTTC
TRBV5-1	TRBJ1-3	.	few	CASSAGTDGNTIYF	TGCGCCAGCAGCGCCGGGACGGATGGAAACACCATATATTTT
TRBV29-1	TRBJ2-6	.	many	CSVSGPVSSGANVLTF	TGCAGCGTTTCCGGACCTGTCAGCTCTGGGGCCAACGTCCTGACTTTC
TRBV6-2/TRBV6-3	TRBJ1-1	TRBD1	few	CASSSPRGQTGTEAFF	TGTGCCAGCAGTTCTCCCAGGGGGCAGACGGGAACTGAAGCTTTCTTT
TRBV4-3	TRBJ2-3	TRBD1	few	CASSQVQGAGDTQYF	TGCGCCAGCAGCCAAGTACAGGGGGCGGGAGATACGCAGTATTTT
TRBV5-1	TRBJ1-2	.	.	CASSSAGTGYGYTF	TGCGCCAGCAGTTCTGCCGGGACGGGCTATGGCTACACCTTC
TRBV6-5	TRBJ1-6	.	.	CASSYSWGKDNSPLHF	TGTGCCAGCAGTTACTCTTGGGGCAAGGATAATTCACCCCTCCACTTT
TRBV20-1	TRBJ2-7	.	many	CSARVNHRERGYEQYF	TGCAGTGCTAGAGTTAACCACAGGGAGCGTGGGTACGAGCAGTACTTC
TRBV12-3/TRBV12-4	TRBJ2-1	.	few	CASSLAPGSSYNEQFF	TGTGCCAGCAGTTTAGCTCCCGGCAGCTCCTACAATGAGCAGTTCTTC
TRBV10-3	TRBJ2-1	.	.	CAISVQNEQFF	TGTGCCATCAGTGTACAGAATGAGCAGTTCTTC
TRBV7-2	TRBJ1-6	TRBD1	.	CASSLLGGANSPLHF	TGTGCCAGCAGCTTATTAGGGGGCGCGAATTCACCCCTCCACTTT
TRBV10-2	TRBJ2-3	TRBD2	.	CASNAAGGTDTQYF	TGCGCCAGCAATGCAGCGGGGGGCACAGATACGCAGTATTTT
TRBV20-1	TRBJ2-1	TRBD2	.	CSASAPSGRTNEQFF	TGCAGTGCTAGCGCCCCTAGCGGGAGAACCAATGAGCAGTTCTTC
TRBV5-6	TRBJ2-7	.	.	CASSRGLKVYEQYF	TGTGCCAGCAGCCGGGGCCTGAAGGTATACGAGCAGTACTTC
TRBV12-3/TRBV12-4	TRBJ2-2	.	.	CASKAAPSGELFF	TGTGCCAGCAAGGCAGCTCCGAGTGGGGAGCTGTTTTTT
TRBV6-2/TRBV6-3	TRBJ1-2	.	.	CASSREGRAGGYTF	TGTGCCAGCAGCCGCGAGGGACGGGCTGGGGGCTACACCTTC
TRBV5-5	TRBJ2-3	.	few	CASSTLASTDTQYF	TGTGCCAGCAGCACCCTAGCGAGCACAGATACGCAGTATTTT